The next 24 T cell receptor beta chains were all read from a single sample in a study of T cells after yellow fever vaccination. TCRdb re-derived calls from the 5' RACE reads in MiXCR, one entry per CDR3 protein. The sample records about 310,000 distinct CDR3 sequences, around 4% being singletons. The input for sequencing was PBMCs, taken on the day of the yellow fever booster vaccination. Receptors originate from a man younger than 35 who received the YFV17D yellow fever vaccine.

At least ten counts were recorded for this clonotype. This chain uses TRBV7-2 with TRBJ1-4; 7 bases are a match to TRBD1. The CDR3 is made up of 14 amino acids. V gave up 5 bases and J gave up 1 base; unmatched junction bases: 1. Germline V gene sequence: CDR1 SGHTA, CDR2 FQGNSA. The CDR3 reads CASSPGGTNEKLFF. The CDR3 DNA reads TGTGCCAGCAGCCCAGGGGGAACTAATGAAAAACTGTTTTTT.

This clonotype was detected only a few times. The chain combines TRBV6-2 or TRBV6-3 with TRBJ2-1; D is unresolved. V was shortened by 8 bases and J by 9 bases, with 14 bases between the two germline ends. The CDR3 is 12 amino acids. Germline CDR1 and CDR2: MNHEY and SVGEGT. This CDR3 is CASGKGRFEQFF. The CDR3, as DNA: TGTGCCAGCGGAAAGGGCCGTTTTGAGCAGTTCTTC.

This rearrangement joins TRBV27 to TRBJ1-5; 7 bases line up with TRBD1. The CDR3 consists of 15 residues. Germline V lookup: CDR1 MNHEY, CDR2 SMNVEV (reference sequence). With V trimmed by 3 bases and J by 5 bases, 7 bases remained unmatched. The CDR3 loop reads CASSLTGRFHQPQHF. The CDR3 coding sequence is TGTGCCAGCAGTTTGACAGGGAGGTTCCATCAGCCCCAGCATTTT.

This clonotype was counted at least ten times. The chain links TRBV20-1 to TRBJ1-1; D is unresolved. Germline V lookup: CDR1 DFQATT, CDR2 SNEGSKA (reference sequence). The CDR3 is made up of 14 amino acids. With 5 bases removed from V and 2 bases from J, the gap between germline ends came to 15 bases. CDR3 DNA sequence: TGCAGTGCTGTCATGCGGGCACTAAACACTGAAGCTTTCTTT. This codes for CSAVMRALNTEAFF.

In this sample, this clonotype turned up many times. This chain joins TRBV20-1 and TRBJ1-2; D possibly corresponds to TRBD1 (6 bases). This CDR3 has 13 amino acids. Trimming took off 4 bases at V and 0 bases at J, with 9 bases between the two ends. CDR1 is DFQATT and CDR2 is SNEGSKA in the germline V gene (reference sequence). CDR3 in amino acids: CSAKGGANYGYTF. Here the CDR3 DNA reads TGCAGTGCTAAGGGGGGAGCTAACTATGGCTACACCTTC.

This clonotype has a count of ten or more. The genes are TRBV25-1 and TRBJ1-6, with D possibly being TRBD1 (5 bases). Germline CDR1 is MGHDK and CDR2 is SYGVNS. V dropped 4 bases and J dropped 14 bases, with 15 bases sitting between them. The length of the CDR3 is 13 residues. This chain's CDR3 is CASSAGTSITLHF. CDR3 DNA: TGTGCCAGCAGTGCCGGGACCTCCATCACCCTCCACTTT.

This clonotype was seen only a few times. This chain uses TRBV12-3 or TRBV12-4 with TRBJ1-5, with D unclear. The CDR3 covers 16 residues. Trimming left V 5 bases short and J 2 bases short, with 16 bases between. This CDR3 is CASSPRNPLGNQPQHF. CDR3 coding DNA: TGTGCCAGCAGTCCCAGGAACCCTTTGGGCAATCAGCCCCAGCATTTT.

The chain carries TRBV4-3 and TRBJ1-4, with D possibly TRBD1 on 6 matching bases. Germline V CDR1 and CDR2: LGHNA, YSLEER. This CDR3 is 16 amino acids long. The V gene lost 4 bases and the J gene lost 7 bases, with 19 bases spanning the gap. CDR3 nucleotide sequence: TGCGCCAGCAGCCCGGGGGACAAATTAAATGGTGAAAAACTGTTTTTT. It is translated as CASSPGDKLNGEKLFF.

This clonotype has at least ten counts. The V and J genes are TRBV4-3 and TRBJ2-3, with 12 positions matching TRBD2. Germline V lookup: CDR1 LGHNA, CDR2 YSLEER. The J segment lost 3 bases and the V segment lost 0 bases, leaving 4 bases of the junction unmatched. This CDR3 has 17 amino acids. Here the CDR3 reads CASSQELAGGPTDTQYF. The CDR3 DNA follows: TGCGCCAGCAGCCAAGAACTAGCGGGGGGCCCGACAGATACGCAGTATTTT.

At least ten counts were recorded for this clonotype. The J gene is TRBJ1-2, the V gene TRBV3-1; a possible D gene is TRBD1 (6 bases). Germline V gene sequence: CDR1 LGHDT, CDR2 YNNKEL (reference sequence). The CDR3 is 15 amino acids. V lost 2 bases and J 8 bases, leaving 18 bases between the germline ends. The CDR3 nucleotides are TGTGCCAGCAGCCAAACAGGGACCAGTCCGGGAGGCTACACCTTC. This codes for CASSQTGTSPGGYTF.

The rearrangement uses TRBV18 and TRBJ2-3; D ambiguous. There are 14 residues in the CDR3. V lost 0 bases to trimming and J lost 4 bases, with 8 bases between them. CDR1 is KGHSH and CDR2 is LQKENI in the germline V gene. The CDR3 nucleotides read TGTGCCAGCTCACCACCGGCGGTGGCAGATACGCAGTATTTT. It is translated as CASSPPAVADTQYF.

This clonotype was seen at least ten times. The rearrangement joins TRBV3-1 to TRBJ2-3, with TRBD2 matching 14 bases. The CDR3 spans 18 residues. Germline lookup yields CDR1 LGHDT and CDR2 YNNKEL (reference sequence). The ends lost 5 bases at V and 7 bases at J; junction bases unmatched: 14. CDR3 sequence (DNA): TGTGCCAGCAGCGGACTAGCGGGGGGCCCCGTTCCCGGCTATACGCAGTATTTT. Its protein is CASSGLAGGPVPGYTQYF.

This clonotype was seen a handful of times. The chain uses TRBV7-9 and TRBJ1-2; D is unresolved. The CDR3 is 16 residues long. Trimming removed 1 base at V and 0 bases at J, with 12 bases between. From germline, CDR1 is SEHNR and CDR2 FQNEAQ (reference sequence). The chain's CDR3 is CASSLEGAEANYGYTF. Written as DNA, the CDR3 is TGTGCCAGCAGCTTAGAGGGAGCAGAGGCTAACTATGGCTACACCTTC. Using reference TRBV7-9 and TRBJ1-2 for the parts outside the CDR3, the full variable domain is DTGVSQNPRHKITKRGQNVTFRCDPISEHNRLYWYRQTLGQGPEFLTYFQNEAQLEKSRLLSDRFSAERPKGSFSTLEIQRTEQGDSAMYLCASSLEGAEANYGYTFGSGTRLTVV.

The chain links TRBV5-1 to TRBJ1-1; the D gene is possibly TRBD1 (5 bases). The CDR3 has 13 residues. Germline assignment: CDR1 SGHRS and CDR2 YFSETQ. The V and J ends lost 0 bases and 4 bases respectively, with 7 bases between them. The CDR3 region has the DNA TGCGCCAGCAGCTTGGTTGGGGCCACTGAAGCTTTCTTT. This codes for CASSLVGATEAFF.

This clonotype was detected ten times or more. The J gene is TRBJ2-7, the V gene TRBV2; a possible D gene is TRBD1 (5 bases). The germline gives CDR1 SNHLY, CDR2 FYNNEI. The germline V and J ends were trimmed by 4 bases and 2 bases, with 15 bases remaining between them. This CDR3 is built from 15 residues. The CDR3 region is CASSAEVQAAYEQYF. Here the CDR3 DNA reads TGTGCCAGCAGTGCAGAGGTACAGGCGGCCTACGAGCAGTACTTC.

The J gene is TRBJ1-2, the V gene TRBV5-4; maybe TRBD1 (5 bases). The CDR3 has 15 amino acids. CDR1 is SGHNT and CDR2 is YYREEE in the germline V gene (reference sequence). V lost 4 bases and J 8 bases, leaving 21 bases between the germline ends. The CDR3 sequence: CASSPAVGDGWGYTF. The CDR3 bases are TGTGCCAGCAGCCCCGCGGTCGGGGACGGTTGGGGCTACACCTTC.

This clonotype was counted only a few times. The V call is TRBV7-2, the J call TRBJ2-2, with TRBD1 matching over 7 bases. The CDR3 loop spans 21 amino acids. In germline, CDR1 is SGHTA, CDR2 FQGNSA. With 2 bases clipped from V and 2 bases from J, the junction kept 20 bases outside the gene matches. The CDR3, as DNA: TGTGCCAGCAGCTTAAATATGAGGGTCCTCGGGACAGCCCTAAACACCGGGGAGCTGTTTTTT. Amino acids: CASSLNMRVLGTALNTGELFF.

The chain couples TRBV4-2 to TRBJ2-3, with D maybe TRBD2 (5 bases). This CDR3 spans 16 amino acids. V was cut by 4 bases and J by 0 bases, with 14 bases left in between. Germline-derived CDR1 and CDR2 are LGHNA and YNFKEQ. Here the CDR3 reads CASSPNGAASTDTQYF. CDR3 DNA sequence: TGTGCCAGCAGCCCTAACGGAGCGGCTAGCACAGATACGCAGTATTTT.

Many counts were recorded for this clonotype. The CDR3 spells CASSPSSRQATRADTQYF. Here the CDR3 DNA reads TGCGCCAGCAGCCCATCCTCGAGACAAGCAACGAGGGCAGATACGCAGTATTTT. This sequence joins TRBV5-1 and TRBJ2-3, with TRBD2 as a possible D gene (5 bases). CDR1 SGHRS and CDR2 YFSETQ come from the germline V gene. The V and J ends lost 4 bases and 4 bases respectively, with 25 bases between them. The length of the CDR3 is 18 residues.

This clonotype was seen a handful of times. The chain recombines TRBV19 with TRBJ2-7; a weak D match, TRBD1 (5 bases). Germline CDR1 LNHDA, CDR2 SQIVND (reference sequence). V lost 0 bases, J lost 5 bases, and 8 bases lay in between. There are 13 residues in the CDR3. DNA for the CDR3: TGTGCCAGTAGTATAGATGCAGGGAACGAGCAGTACTTC. Amino acid sequence: CASSIDAGNEQYF.

This clonotype was found many times. V usage is TRBV20-1 and J usage is TRBJ1-2, with D unclear. Per the germline V gene, CDR1 is DFQATT and CDR2 is SNEGSKA (reference sequence). Trimming removed 4 bases at V and 3 bases at J, with 6 bases between. This CDR3 has 11 residues. The CDR3 loop is CSAMEDYGYTF. DNA for the CDR3: TGCAGTGCTATGGAGGACTATGGCTACACCTTC.

The CDR3 protein is CASSHASGGRGDTQYF. As DNA, the CDR3 is TGTGCCAGCAGTCATGCTAGCGGGGGCAGGGGAGATACGCAGTATTTT. This chain links TRBV3-1 with TRBJ2-3; 10 nucleotides align to TRBD2. The trim removed 6 bases at V and 5 bases at J, leaving 11 bases unmatched. CDR1 and CDR2 from the germline V gene are LGHDT and YNNKEL (reference sequence). The CDR3 extends over 16 amino acids.

This clonotype was picked up a small number of times. The chain combines TRBV29-1 with TRBJ2-5, with TRBD1 matching over 8 bases. CDR1 is SQVTM and CDR2 is ANQGSEA in the germline V gene. The trim removed 4 bases at V and 5 bases at J, leaving 21 bases unmatched. This CDR3 spans 18 amino acids. The CDR3 loop reads CSVATGGFASSGPETQYF. DNA for the CDR3: TGCAGCGTTGCAACAGGGGGTTTCGCGTCGAGTGGCCCGGAGACCCAGTACTTC. Filled out from reference TRBV29-1 and TRBJ2-5, the complete variable domain reads SAVISQKPSRDICQRGTSLTIQCQVDSQVTMMFWYRQQPGQSLTLIATANQGSEATYESGFVIDKFPISRPNLTFSTLTVSNMSPEDSSIYLCSVATGGFASSGPETQYFGPGTRLLVL.

The chain joins TRBV20-1 to TRBJ1-5, with 9 bases fitting TRBD1. V shed 5 bases, J shed 4 bases, and the junction held 9 bases outside the gene matches. CDR3 length equals 15 residues. Germline V gene data show CDR1 as DFQATT and CDR2 as SNEGSKA (reference sequence). This chain's CDR3 is CSAGGGTGRNQPQHF. The CDR3 DNA follows: TGCAGTGCTGGGGGTGGGACAGGGCGTAATCAGCCCCAGCATTTT.